This paragraph reports one TCR beta chain. Each sample contained roughly 0.9-10 million cryopreserved PBMC, thawed before DNA extraction. Germline CDR1 and CDR2: SQVTM and ANQGSEA. The CDR3 consists of 13 residues. Deletions cut 4 bases from V and 6 bases from J, with 16 bases between. The data are from a study of long-term antiretroviral therapy in people with HIV. Run at survey level, the immunoSEQ assay was version v3.0. TCRdb keeps only in-frame clones here, not all; method: immunoSEQ multiplex PCR. Seen here are 20,000 to 25,000 clones, around 81% observed once, and the top ten hold 6.5% to 7.5%. This TCR was recovered from a man aged 25-45 years with HIV. Sequenced here: unsorted PBMCs, sampled 1.5 years after starting antiretroviral therapy. The rearrangement uses TRBV29-1 and TRBJ2-7; the D is unclear. The CDR3, as DNA: TGCAGCGTTGCGCAGGTGCCTCGGATCGAGCAGTACTTC. Its protein product is CSVAQVPRIEQYF.